These 2 T cell receptor beta chains were all obtained from the same sample, sequenced in a study of T cells in localized non-small cell lung cancer. Method: immunoSEQ multiplex PCR; TCRdb's copy keeps in-frame clones and lacks some. In the table there are 2,100 or so clones, 25% to 30% of which are singletons. Sequenced here: normal lung tissue next to the tumor, sampled before any cancer treatment. These receptors originate from a woman aged 40 to 75 with stage I lung adenocarcinoma.

The J gene is TRBJ2-7, the V gene TRBV19; 9 nucleotides align to TRBD1. V lost 3 bases to trimming and J lost 3 bases; unmatched junction nucleotides: 3. From germline, CDR1 is LNHDA and CDR2 SQIVND (reference sequence). The CDR3 has 14 residues. Here the CDR3 DNA reads TGTGCCAGTAGTATGGGACAGGGCTACTACGAGCAGTACTTC. It codes for CASSMGQGYYEQYF.

The chain uses TRBV7-8 and TRBJ1-1, with D unresolved. CDR1 and CDR2 from the germline V gene are SGHVS and FQNEAQ. Deletions cut 5 bases from V and 10 bases from J, with 17 bases between. This CDR3 region has 13 residues. CDR3 nucleotides: TGTGCCAGCAGCATCGAAAGTGGCAGGAGAGCTTTCTTT. It is translated as CASSIESGRRAFF. Variable domain in full (rest from reference TRBV7-8 and TRBJ1-1): GAGVSQSPRYKVAKRGQDVALRCDPISGHVSLFWYQQALGQGPEFLTYFQNEAQLDKSGLPSDRFFAERPEGSVSTLKIQRTQQEDSAVYLCASSIESGRRAFFGQGTRLTVV.